Listed here are 2 T cell receptor beta chains from one sample, sequenced in a study of patients and donors after allogeneic stem cell transplantation. One entry per CDR3 protein results from TCRdb running MiXCR on the RT-PCR reads. This sample has about 150,000 distinct CDR3 sequences, with approximately 40% found just once. Sequenced: blood, either unsorted or a sorted T cell fraction (not recorded which). Receptors originate from a human donor who was either an allogeneic HSCT recipient or a stem cell or donor lymphocyte infusion donor (not recorded which). It is not recorded whose cells these are; they may come from a transplant donor.

V gene TRBV12-3 or TRBV12-4 combines with J gene TRBJ1-2; 10 bases match TRBD1. J gave up 7 bases and V 5 bases, and 7 bases lay outside the gene matches. This CDR3 is 14 amino acids long. The CDR3 DNA follows: TGTGCCAGCAGTCCGACAGGGGGCGCGGGTGGCTACACCTTC. The encoded protein is CASSPTGGAGGYTF.

The rearrangement uses TRBV27 and TRBJ1-4; D is uncertain. Germline V gene lookup returns CDR1 MNHEY and CDR2 SMNVEV (reference sequence). V was pared by 6 bases and J by 2 bases, with 16 bases between. CDR3 size: 16 residues. The CDR3 loop is CASRPRGTATNEKLFF. CDR3 sequence (DNA): TGTGCCAGCAGACCCCGGGGTACGGCGACTAATGAAAAACTGTTTTTT. The entire variable domain, with the rest obtained from reference TRBV27 and TRBJ1-4, is as follows: EAQVTQNPRYLITVTGKKLTVTCSQNMNHEYMSWYRQDPGLGLRQIYYSMNVEVTDKGDVPEGYKVSRKEKRNFPLILESPSPNQTSLYFCASRPRGTATNEKLFFGSGTQLSVL.